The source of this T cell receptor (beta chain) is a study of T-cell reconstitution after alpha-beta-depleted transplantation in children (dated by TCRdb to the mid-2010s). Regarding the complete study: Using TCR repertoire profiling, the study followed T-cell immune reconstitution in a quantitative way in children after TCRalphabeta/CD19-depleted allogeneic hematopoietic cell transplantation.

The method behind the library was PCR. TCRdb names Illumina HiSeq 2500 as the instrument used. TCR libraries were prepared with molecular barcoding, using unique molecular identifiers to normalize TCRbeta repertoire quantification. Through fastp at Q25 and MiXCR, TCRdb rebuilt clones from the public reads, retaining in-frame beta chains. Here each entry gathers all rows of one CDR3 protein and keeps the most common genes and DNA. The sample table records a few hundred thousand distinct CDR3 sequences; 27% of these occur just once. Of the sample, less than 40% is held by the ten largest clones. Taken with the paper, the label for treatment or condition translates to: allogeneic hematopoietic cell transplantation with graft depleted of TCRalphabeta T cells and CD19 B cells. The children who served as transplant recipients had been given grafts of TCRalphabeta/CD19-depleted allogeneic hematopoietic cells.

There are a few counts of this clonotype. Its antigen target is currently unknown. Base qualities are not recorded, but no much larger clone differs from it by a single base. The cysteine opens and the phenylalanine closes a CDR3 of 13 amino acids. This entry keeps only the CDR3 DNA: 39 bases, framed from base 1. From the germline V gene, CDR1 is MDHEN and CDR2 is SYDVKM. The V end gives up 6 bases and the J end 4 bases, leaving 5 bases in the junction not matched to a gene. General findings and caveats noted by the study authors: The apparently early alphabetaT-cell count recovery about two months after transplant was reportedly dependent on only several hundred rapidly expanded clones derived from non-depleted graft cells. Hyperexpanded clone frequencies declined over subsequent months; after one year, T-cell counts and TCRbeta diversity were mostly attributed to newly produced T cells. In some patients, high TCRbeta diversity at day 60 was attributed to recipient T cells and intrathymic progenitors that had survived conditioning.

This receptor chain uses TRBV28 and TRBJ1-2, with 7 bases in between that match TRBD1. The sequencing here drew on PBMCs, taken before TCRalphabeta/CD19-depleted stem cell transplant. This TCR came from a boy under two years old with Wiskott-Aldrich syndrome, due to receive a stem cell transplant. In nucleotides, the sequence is TGTGCCAGCAGCCCAGGGGGGTCCTATGGCTACACCTTC. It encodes CASSPGGSYGYTF.